Sequencing of this T cell receptor beta chain was carried out in a study of shared clonotypes between healthy human individuals. Germline-derived CDR1 and CDR2 are GTSNPN and SVGIG (reference sequence). Trimming took 5 bases from V and 4 from J, leaving 13 bases between them. This CDR3 is 13 amino acids long. Donors comprised only Caucasian adults living in Nashville, Tennessee. Division of CD4+ cells produced a CD45RA+ naive subset and a CD45RA-negative memory subset. In the authors' workflow: ImmunoSEQ sequences covered only the junction and lacked quality scores; filtering therefore differed. Only in-frame clones appear in the TCRdb table, and some are missing; sequencing was by immunoSEQ multiplex PCR. The DNA was the basis for D and trimming; V, J and clone size are from that table. Here the sample spans approximately 640,000 clones, roughly 70% being singletons.

This receptor was identified in a woman aged 25 to 45 in good health. The chain uses TRBV30 and TRBJ2-3; D uncertain. Specimen: memory CD4+ T cells sorted from blood. Subset specified: CD45RA-negative fraction. In DNA, the CDR3 is TGTGCCTGGGAGCTAGGCGGCGCAGATACGCAGTATTTT. It yields the protein CAWELGGADTQYF.